Given below is one T cell receptor (beta chain) in context. Its antigen remains unidentified. No base quality information exists; no much larger clone differs at one position. The CDR3 measures 14 amino acids from cysteine to phenylalanine. Just CDR3 DNA is preserved here, 42 bases in frame from base 1. After removal of 8 bases from V and 2 bases from J, the junction retains 2 bases not matched to a gene. CDR1 and CDR2, per the germline V gene, are WSHSY and SAAADI. Whole blood was collected in K2EDTA tubes by collaborating institutions according to the institutions' own protocols. For TCRbeta analysis, collaborator samples were shipped as frozen whole blood, as isolated PBMCs, or as DNA extracted from either sample type. This sample is part of a study of blood T cell repertoires in COVID-19 (dated by TCRdb to the early 2020s). General notes on the study: Samples covering the acute and convalescent phases of COVID-19 were provided by collaborators in the United States, Italy and Spain. The material from the prospective study consisted of cDNA or gDNA derived from T cells, B-cell-depleted T cells, or PBMCs. Deeply sampled blood TCRbeta repertoires from subjects exposed to, actively infected with, or recovered from COVID-19 were included in the dataset. The repertoires were made available in a free public database intended to serve as a resource for research on the immune response to SARS-CoV-2. Samples were obtained from the ongoing ImmuneRACE study (first 160 participants) and from about 1,300 subjects provided by 6 global collaborators. Sample metadata almost always included a de-identified subject ID, COVID-19 status, age in years and sex. HLA class I and class II types, where available, came from metadata supplied by the sample provider rather than from assay-based typing. The investigation overall reported the following: The quantity of clinical and demographic metadata differed by source and by participant and was supplied without curation.

TCRbeta CDR3 regions were amplified from genomic DNA by means of the immunoSEQ Assay, a bias-controlled multiplex PCR. Per the source publication's procedure: The number of nucleated cells in each sample was estimated from the amplification of reference gene primers within the assay. To quantify the absolute abundance of each unique TCRbeta CDR3 rearrangement, sequence reads were collapsed and filtered. For each sample, productive Simpson clonality was calculated as the square root of Simpson's diversity index over productive rearrangements. TCRdb holds this immuneACCESS table with in-frame rearrangements only. Some clones are missing; in checked studies, unresolved V genes explain under half, and the rest has no known cause. V and J calls plus clone size are reproduced from that table; the DNA served to infer D and trimming. This sample is represented by about 180,000 clones; over 75% of them were singletons. The ten top clones hold 26% of the sample.

Material: peripheral blood. This sequence was found in a woman aged 65 to 85 with acute or convalescent COVID-19. The V gene is TRBV10-2 and the J gene is TRBJ1-6; the junction holds 8 bases that match TRBD1. The DNA sequence reads TGCGCCAGCGGACAGGGCCCCTATAATTCACCCCTCCACTTT. Its product reads: CASGQGPYNSPLHF.